A selection of T cell receptor beta chains follows, all from one sample in a study of response to subunit inactivated influenza vaccine. One entry per CDR3 protein results from TCRdb running MiXCR on the RT-PCR reads. The table shows over 150,000 distinct CDR3 sequences, with around 14% occurring only once. This material consisted of CD8+ T cells sorted from PBMCs, taken roughly 5 days after vaccination. The source of these receptors is a man in his fifties who received an inactivated influenza vaccine. The conserved cysteine and the conserved F or W are not part of the CDR3 here. Each record gives: CDR3 protein, D gene, V gene. The D gene is left open where the match is weak.

ASSQRAGPNYGYT	NA	TRBV6-1
ASSPRGLDPALH	NA	TRBV13
ASSLNGRGNEQF	TRBD2	TRBV7-3
ASSSAADGTDYEQY	NA	TRBV7-9
ASSFYLELEGYT	NA	TRBV7-9
ASSAGQGAVYEQY	TRBD1	TRBV9
SVEGGVGDTEAF	NA	TRBV29-1
ASSFIVADTQY	NA	TRBV11-2
ASSPLGKEAINEQF	NA	TRBV4-3
ALERGGNEQF	TRBD2	TRBV30
ASSSPGSGRTDTQY	NA	TRBV7-9
ASSLAAGGPTDTQY	TRBD2	TRBV7-8
ASSFPGGGGYT	NA	TRBV27
ASSQFLGADEQF	NA	TRBV4-3
ASRLLRSSYNEQF	NA	TRBV27
ASTTGAGMDEQF	NA	TRBV12-3/TRBV12-4
ASAGVGLDEQF	TRBD2	TRBV25-1
ASSPPANTEAF	NA	TRBV7-8
ASSQDGRQQGAF	NA	TRBV4-1
ASSPAGPIHTQY	TRBD2	TRBV6-1
AADSSYGYT	NA	TRBV7-9
ASSQDMGKKGQGRIFYEQY	NA	TRBV4-1
ASSEGQAFTDTQY	TRBD1	TRBV4-2
ASSEVAGMNSPLH	NA	TRBV25-1
ASSVEVGSPLH	NA	TRBV10-2
ATSDVDRSTEAF	TRBD1	TRBV24-1
ASSPWDRGPDGYT	TRBD1	TRBV5-1
ASSPDTYSNQPQH	NA	TRBV6-1
ASSQEVPSGRDEQY	TRBD2	TRBV3-1
AGSPGPSGNTIY	NA	TRBV6-2/TRBV6-3
ASSGLADYNEQF	TRBD2	TRBV10-2
SAGSSGRDINEQF	TRBD2	TRBV20-1
ASSPRTARGEQY	NA	TRBV6-1
ASSSGTGFVAEAF	TRBD1	TRBV28
ASSPGLAGKAIYEQY	TRBD2	TRBV7-8
ASSEKQEGGADEKLF	TRBD1	TRBV7-8
ASSSTPGQGDYEQY	TRBD1	TRBV7-3
ASKRTGTTYEQY	TRBD1	TRBV6-2/TRBV6-3
ASSLETSGLSYNEQF	TRBD2	TRBV12-3/TRBV12-4
ASSPRTGLANTGELF	TRBD1	TRBV7-8
ASSPQGASTEAF	TRBD1	TRBV4-1
ASSPTGTGGRAEKLF	TRBD1	TRBV28
SARDVTRFHPDTQY	NA	TRBV20-1
ASSPLWADTDTQY	NA	TRBV5-6
ASSFGGRARADTQY	TRBD2	TRBV27
ATSRDQREGYTQY	TRBD2	TRBV15
ASSYRNEQF	NA	TRBV6-2/TRBV6-3
ASSLGRRPYNEQF	NA	TRBV5-6